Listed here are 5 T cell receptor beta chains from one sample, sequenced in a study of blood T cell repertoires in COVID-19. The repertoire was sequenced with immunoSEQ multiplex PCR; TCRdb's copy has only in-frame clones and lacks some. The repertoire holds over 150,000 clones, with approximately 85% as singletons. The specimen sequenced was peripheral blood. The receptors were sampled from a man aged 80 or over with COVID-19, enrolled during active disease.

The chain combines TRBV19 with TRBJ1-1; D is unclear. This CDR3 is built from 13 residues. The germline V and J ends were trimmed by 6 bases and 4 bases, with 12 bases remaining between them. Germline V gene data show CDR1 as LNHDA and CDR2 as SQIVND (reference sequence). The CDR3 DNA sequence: TGTGCCAGTAGCCCCCGACGGGGCACTGAAGCTTTCTTT. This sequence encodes CASSPRRGTEAFF.

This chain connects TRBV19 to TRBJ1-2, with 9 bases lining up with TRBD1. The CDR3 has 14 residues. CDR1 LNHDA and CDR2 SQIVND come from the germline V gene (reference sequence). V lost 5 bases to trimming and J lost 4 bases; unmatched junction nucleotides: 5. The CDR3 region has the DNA TGTGCCAGTAGTCCACGACAGGGGGTCTATGGCTACACCTTC. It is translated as CASSPRQGVYGYTF.

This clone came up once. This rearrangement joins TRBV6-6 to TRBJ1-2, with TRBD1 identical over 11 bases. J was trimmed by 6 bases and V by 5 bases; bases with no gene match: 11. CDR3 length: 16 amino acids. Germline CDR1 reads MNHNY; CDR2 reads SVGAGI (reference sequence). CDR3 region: CASSKFGQGARDGYTF. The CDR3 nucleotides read TGTGCCAGCAGTAAATTTGGACAGGGGGCGCGTGATGGCTACACCTTC.

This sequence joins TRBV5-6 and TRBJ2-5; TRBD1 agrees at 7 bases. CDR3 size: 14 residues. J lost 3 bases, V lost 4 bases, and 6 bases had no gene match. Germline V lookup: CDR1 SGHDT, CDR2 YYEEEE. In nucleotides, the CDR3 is TGTGCCAGCAGCCCCCAGGGGGTTAAAGAGACCCAGTACTTC. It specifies CASSPQGVKETQYF.

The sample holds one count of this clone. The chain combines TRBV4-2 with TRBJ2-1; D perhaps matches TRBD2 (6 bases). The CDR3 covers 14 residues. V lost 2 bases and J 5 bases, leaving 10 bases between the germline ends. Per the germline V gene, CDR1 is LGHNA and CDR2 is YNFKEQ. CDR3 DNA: TGTGCCAGCAGCCAATTAGGCGGGGACAATGAGCAGTTCTTC. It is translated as CASSQLGGDNEQFF.